Below are 24 T cell receptor beta chains sequenced from a single sample in a study of technical replicates of blood from four donors. This table comes from immunoSEQ multiplex PCR, and its TCRdb copy is limited to in-frame clones, with some not included. This sample has tens of thousands of clones, with roughly nine tenths found just once. The specimen sequenced was T cells isolated from PBMCs. Receptors were obtained from a human donor in good health.

The genes are TRBV9 and TRBJ2-2; 10 nucleotides align to TRBD1. In germline, CDR1 is SGDLS, CDR2 YYNGEE. The CDR3 loop spans 16 amino acids. V lost 3 bases and J lost 7; bases outside the gene matches: 9. CDR3 in amino acids: CASSAVGTGDFGELFF. The CDR3 nucleotides are TGTGCCAGCAGCGCAGTAGGGACAGGGGATTTCGGGGAGCTGTTTTTT.

The chain has TRBV5-1 and TRBJ2-1, with 10 bases that match TRBD2. With 4 bases clipped from V and 3 bases from J, the junction kept 7 bases outside the gene matches. The germline V gene has CDR1 SGHRS and CDR2 YFSETQ. The CDR3 length is 16 residues. The chain's CDR3 is CASSLEASGSYNEQFF. CDR3 DNA sequence: TGCGCCAGCAGCCTAGAGGCTAGCGGGAGCTACAATGAGCAGTTCTTC. Full variable domain (remainder filled in from reference TRBV5-1 and TRBJ2-1): KAGVTQTPRYLIKTRGQQVTLSCSPISGHRSVSWYQQTPGQGLQFLFEYFSETQRNKGNFPGRFSGRQFSNSRSEMNVSTLELGDSALYLCASSLEASGSYNEQFFGPGTRLTVL.

The J gene is TRBJ2-7, the V gene TRBV5-1, with D unresolved. With 0 bases removed from V and 1 base from J, the gap between germline ends came to 8 bases. From germline, CDR1 is SGHRS and CDR2 YFSETQ. This CDR3 contains 14 residues. The CDR3 DNA sequence: TGCGCCAGCAGCTTGGAAGGAGATTCCTACGAGCAGTACTTC. It is translated as CASSLEGDSYEQYF.

The chain links TRBV6-5 to TRBJ1-1; the D gene is possibly TRBD1 (6 bases). The CDR3 consists of 15 residues. Germline V lookup: CDR1 MNHEY, CDR2 SVGAGI. Trimming removed 1 base at V and 0 bases at J, with 9 bases between. CDR3 bases: TGTGCCAGCAGTTACTTGGACAGAATGAACACTGAAGCTTTCTTT. Translating it yields CASSYLDRMNTEAFF.

The chain uses TRBV7-9 and TRBJ2-7; D remains unclear. V lost 5 bases to trimming and J lost 4 bases, with 12 bases between them. The germline V gene encodes CDR1 SEHNR and CDR2 FQNEAQ (reference sequence). There are 13 residues in the CDR3. CDR3 nucleotides: TGTGCCAGCAGCGCCCTAGGAAGTTACGAGCAGTACTTC. Translated: CASSALGSYEQYF.

This sequence joins TRBV30 and TRBJ2-7; TRBD1 might be the D (5 bases). The germline CDR1 and CDR2 sequences are GTSNPN and SVGIG (reference sequence). Trimming stripped 2 bases from V and 3 bases from J, with 11 bases between. The CDR3 extends over 13 amino acids. The CDR3 reads CAWSLRVRYEQYF. CDR3 nucleotides: TGTGCCTGGAGTCTCAGGGTTCGCTACGAGCAGTACTTC.

This clone was observed a single time. The DNA of the CDR3 is TGTGCCAGCAGCTTTAGCGGGAGGGCCCTAAATGAGCAGTTCTTC. Translated: CASSFSGRALNEQFF. The chain combines TRBV7-6 with TRBJ2-1, with TRBD2 matching over 11 bases. Trimming at V came to 3 bases and at J to 7 bases, leaving 5 bases not matched to a gene. The V gene's germline CDR1 is SGHVS and CDR2 FNYEAQ. This CDR3 contains 15 residues.

This clone was seen a handful of times. This rearrangement joins TRBV6-1 to TRBJ2-1; 10 bases match TRBD2. The V gene's germline CDR1 is MNHNS and CDR2 SASEGT. The CDR3 has 18 amino acids. The V gene end was trimmed by 4 bases and the J gene end by 8 bases; junction bases not matched to a gene: 17. CDR3 nucleotides: TGTGCCAGCAGTGGAGGGACACTAGCGGGATATTATGGTGATGAGCAGTTCTTC. Translated: CASSGGTLAGYYGDEQFF.

The V and J genes are TRBV18 and TRBJ2-1; a weak D match, TRBD2 (5 bases). The CDR3 covers 11 residues. From germline, CDR1 is KGHSH and CDR2 LQKENI. Trimming stripped 6 bases from V and 7 bases from J, with 7 bases between. This chain's CDR3 is CASSSGNEQFF. CDR3 nucleotides: TGTGCCAGCTCTTCGGGGAATGAGCAGTTCTTC. Supplemented by reference TRBV18 and TRBJ2-1, the full variable domain reads NAGVMQNPRHLVRRRGQEARLRCSPMKGHSHVYWYRQLPEEGLKFMVYLQKENIIDESGMPKERFSAEFPKEGPSILRIQQVVRGDSAAYFCASSSGNEQFFGPGTRLTVL.

The chain joins TRBV9 to TRBJ2-5, with D possibly matching TRBD2 (6 bases). With 2 bases removed from V and 4 bases from J, the gap between germline ends came to 21 bases. The CDR3 is 17 amino acids. Germline lookup yields CDR1 SGDLS and CDR2 YYNGEE. The CDR3 DNA sequence: TGTGCCAGCAGCGTTGGAATTGGAGGGCAGGGCAGAGAGACCCAGTACTTC. It yields the protein CASSVGIGGQGRETQYF.

The gene calls are TRBV5-1 and TRBJ2-7, with 10 bases matching TRBD2. Germline lookup yields CDR1 SGHRS and CDR2 YFSETQ. The CDR3 is made up of 14 amino acids. Trimming removed 6 bases from V and 7 bases from J; junction bases left unmatched: 10. The CDR3 spells CASTLSASGSEQYF. The CDR3 coding sequence is TGCGCCAGCACCCTTAGCGCTAGCGGGAGTGAGCAGTACTTC.

This chain links TRBV7-9 with TRBJ2-1; 8 bases are a match to TRBD2. V trimming: 5 bases; J trimming: 4 bases; junction bases outside the gene matches: 10. This CDR3 is 16 amino acids long. Germline V gene data show CDR1 as SEHNR and CDR2 as FQNEAQ (reference sequence). CDR3 sequence reads: CASSPWTSPAYNEQFF. The CDR3 DNA sequence: TGTGCCAGCAGCCCGTGGACTAGCCCTGCGTACAATGAGCAGTTCTTC.

CDR3 residues: CASSQDLGLAGHGELFF. The CDR3 DNA follows: TGTGCCAGCAGCCAAGATCTGGGACTAGCGGGGCACGGGGAGCTGTTTTTT. The chain recombines TRBV4-2 with TRBJ2-2; 13 bases are shared with TRBD2. The CDR3 loop spans 17 amino acids. The ends lost 0 bases at V and 7 bases at J; junction bases unmatched: 5. The germline gives CDR1 LGHNA, CDR2 YNFKEQ.

This clone was detected a few times. V gene TRBV7-9 combines with J gene TRBJ1-1; D is unclear. This CDR3 spans 14 amino acids. The V gene lost 1 base and the J gene lost 0 bases, with 6 bases spanning the gap. Germline CDR1 reads SEHNR; CDR2 reads FQNEAQ (reference sequence). The CDR3 sequence: CASSLGVLNTEAFF. CDR3 in DNA: TGTGCCAGCAGCTTAGGTGTATTGAACACTGAAGCTTTCTTT.

The chain links TRBV10-1 to TRBJ1-3; D remains unclear. CDR1 and CDR2 from the germline V gene are WNHNN and SYGVQD (reference sequence). V lost 3 bases to trimming and J lost 1 base, with 4 bases between them. The CDR3 sequence is 13 residues long. The CDR3 DNA reads TGCGCCAGCAGTGAACAGTCTGGAAACACCATATATTTT. It is translated as CASSEQSGNTIYF.

The rearrangement joins TRBV13 to TRBJ2-3; perhaps TRBD1 as D (5 bases). CDR1 and CDR2 (germline): PRHDT, FYEKMQ (reference sequence). The V end lost 9 bases, the J end lost 4 bases, and 17 bases lay between the germline ends. This CDR3 has 14 residues. CDR3 sequence (DNA): TGTGCCAGTCTCAGGGTGGCCACTGCAGATACGCAGTATTTT. Amino acid sequence: CASLRVATADTQYF. Based on the CDR3 plus reference TRBV13 and TRBJ2-3, the full variable domain is AAGVIQSPRHLIKEKRETATLKCYPIPRHDTVYWYQQGPGQDPQFLISFYEKMQSDKGSIPDRFSAQQFSDYHSELNMSSLELGDSALYFCASLRVATADTQYFGPGTRLTVL.

The genes are TRBV7-9 and TRBJ1-3; TRBD1 matches at 7 bases. The CDR3 is made up of 18 amino acids. With V trimmed by 4 bases and J by 0 bases, 12 bases remained unmatched. Germline CDR1 is SEHNR and CDR2 is FQNEAQ (reference sequence). The CDR3, as DNA: TGTGCCAGCAGCTACCGCCGGGGACAGCGTAGCTCTGGAAACACCATATATTTT. This translates into CASSYRRGQRSSGNTIYF.

The chain carries TRBV7-9 and TRBJ2-2; maybe TRBD2 (7 bases). Trimming removed 3 bases from V and 3 bases from J, with 11 bases in between. Per the germline V gene, CDR1 is SEHNR and CDR2 is FQNEAQ (reference sequence). CDR3 length equals 15 residues. The CDR3 coding sequence is TGTGCCAGCAGCTTGTCCGGGGGGCACACCGGGGAGCTGTTTTTT. Encoded protein: CASSLSGGHTGELFF.

This clone is a singleton in its sample. The J gene is TRBJ2-7, the V gene TRBV29-1, with 11 bases lining up with TRBD2. With V trimmed by 6 bases and J by 3 bases, 10 bases remained unmatched. The CDR3 length is 15 residues. Germline CDR1 SQVTM, CDR2 ANQGSEA. The CDR3 here is CSVIGLGLADYEQYF. CDR3 nucleotides: TGCAGCGTAATTGGGTTGGGACTAGCGGACTACGAGCAGTACTTC.

This clone showed up just a few times. This chain uses TRBV10-3 with TRBJ1-1, with 7 bases aligning to TRBD1. CDR3 size: 17 residues. Germline lookup yields CDR1 ENHRY and CDR2 SYGVKD. With 2 bases clipped from V and 1 base from J, the junction kept 10 bases outside the gene matches. The CDR3 nucleotides read TGTGCCATCAGTGAGCAACAGGGGCTCGCGAGGAACACTGAAGCTTTCTTT. Amino acids: CAISEQQGLARNTEAFF.

The V gene is TRBV19, the J gene TRBJ2-1; 8 bases line up with TRBD2. The V and J ends lost 8 bases and 0 bases, in that order; junction bases with no gene match: 6. Germline V gene sequence: CDR1 LNHDA, CDR2 SQIVND (reference sequence). This CDR3 contains 15 residues. CDR3 DNA: TGTGCCAGTCGAACCGGGACTAGCTCCTACAATGAGCAGTTCTTC. It specifies CASRTGTSSYNEQFF.

This chain joins TRBV27 and TRBJ2-1, with 9 bases lining up with TRBD1. Germline loops: CDR1 MNHEY, CDR2 SMNVEV (reference sequence). V was clipped by 9 bases and J by 5 bases; unmatched bases: 5. This CDR3 comprises 13 residues. The CDR3 reads CASQGQGDNEQFF. DNA of the CDR3: TGTGCCAGTCAGGGACAGGGAGACAATGAGCAGTTCTTC.

This chain joins TRBV6-1 and TRBJ1-2; D not resolved. CDR3 length: 15 amino acids. The V gene lost 2 bases and the J gene lost 5 bases, with 15 bases spanning the gap. Per germline, CDR1 MNHNS and CDR2 SASEGT. CDR3 DNA: TGTGCCAGCAGTGAACTTACGGGAGGGAGGTATGGCTACACCTTC. Protein sequence: CASSELTGGRYGYTF.

The rearrangement joins TRBV19 to TRBJ2-4; D is unclear. This CDR3 comprises 15 residues. Germline CDR1 is LNHDA and CDR2 is SQIVND (reference sequence). V gave up 1 base and J gave up 5 bases, with 12 bases separating them. CDR3 loop: CASSIVGEFQNIQYF. Written as DNA, the CDR3 is TGTGCCAGTAGTATAGTGGGCGAGTTTCAAAACATTCAGTACTTC. Full variable domain (missing parts from reference TRBV19 and TRBJ2-4): DGGITQSPKYLFRKEGQNVTLSCEQNLNHDAMYWYRQDPGQGLRLIYYSQIVNDFQKGDIAEGYSVSREKKESFPLTVTSAQKNPTAFYLCASSIVGEFQNIQYFGAGTRLSVL.